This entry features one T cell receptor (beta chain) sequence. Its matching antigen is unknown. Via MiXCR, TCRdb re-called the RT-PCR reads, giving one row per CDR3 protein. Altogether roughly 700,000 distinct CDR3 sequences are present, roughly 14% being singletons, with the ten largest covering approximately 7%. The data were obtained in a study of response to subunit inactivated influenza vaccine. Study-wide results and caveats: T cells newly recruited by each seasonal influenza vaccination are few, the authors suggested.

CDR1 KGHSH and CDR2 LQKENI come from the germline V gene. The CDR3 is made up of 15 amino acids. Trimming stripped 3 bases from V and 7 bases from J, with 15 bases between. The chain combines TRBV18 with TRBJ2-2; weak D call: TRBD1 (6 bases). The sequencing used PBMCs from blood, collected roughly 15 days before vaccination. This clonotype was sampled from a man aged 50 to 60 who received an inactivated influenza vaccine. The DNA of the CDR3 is TGTGCCAGCTCACCTCGTCAACAGGGAAACGGGGAGCTGTTTTTT. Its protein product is CASSPRQQGNGELFF.